The sequence of this T cell receptor (beta chain) was determined in a study of blood T cell repertoires in COVID-19. At the level of the study: Acute and convalescent COVID-19 samples came from the United States, Italy and Spain. T cells, B-cell-depleted T cells, or PBMCs provided the cDNA or gDNA that served as material.

Authors' processing steps: Using reference gene primer amplification, nucleated cell counts were estimated. The protocol was immunoSEQ multiplex PCR, while the TCRdb copy is restricted to in-frame clones and leaves out a portion. V and J calls and clone size are those listed in that table; D and trimming were worked out from the DNA. This repertoire shows some 350,000 clones, around 91% found once; its top ten account for under 3.5%. Trimming removed 2 bases from V and 3 bases from J; junction bases left unmatched: 1. Germline V gives CDR1 SGHTA, CDR2 FQGNSA. The CDR3 contains 15 residues. The source of this sequence is a woman younger than 35 who had recovered from COVID-19. The source material was peripheral blood. The rearrangement joins TRBV7-2 to TRBJ2-3, with TRBD2 matching 11 bases. In DNA form, the CDR3 reads TGTGCCAGCAGCTTAACTAGCGGGGGAACAGATACGCAGTATTTT. It yields the protein CASSLTSGGTDTQYF. Drawing the rest from reference TRBV7-2 and TRBJ2-3, the complete variable domain is GAGVSQSPSNKVTEKGKDVELRCDPISGHTALYWYRQSLGQGLEFLIYFQGNSAPDKSGLPSDRFSAERTGGSVSTLTIQRTQQEDSAVYLCASSLTSGGTDTQYFGPGTRLTVL.